A selection of T cell receptor beta chains follows, all from one sample in a study of blood T cell repertoires in COVID-19. Repertoires were generated with immunoSEQ multiplex PCR, while TCRdb's copy carries only in-frame clones and drops some. This table has some 250,000 clones, under 85% appearing once. Sequences were obtained from peripheral blood. These receptors originate from a man aged 25-45 years who had recovered from COVID-19. The CDR3 runs from the conserved cysteine through the conserved F or W. Fields, in order: V gene, D gene, J gene, clone size, CDR3 protein, CDR3 DNA. The D gene is left open where the match is weak. Clone size is given for some rows only: seen once, a few or many times, or a class if the clone is expanded.

v_gene: TRBV6-5
d_gene: TRBD1
j_gene: TRBJ2-7
abundance: NA
CDR3aa: CASTPGQGVEQYF
CDR3nt: TGTGCCAGCACCCCGGGACAGGGTGTCGAGCAGTACTTC

v_gene: TRBV20-1
d_gene: NA
j_gene: TRBJ2-3
abundance: few
CDR3aa: CSAPRADTQYF
CDR3nt: TGCAGTGCTCCCCGGGCAGATACGCAGTATTTT

v_gene: TRBV5-1
d_gene: NA
j_gene: TRBJ2-5
abundance: NA
CDR3aa: CASGLEGGTQYF
CDR3nt: TGCGCCAGTGGCCTAGAGGGTGGGACCCAGTACTTC

v_gene: TRBV10-3
d_gene: TRBD2
j_gene: TRBJ2-1
abundance: NA
CDR3aa: CAVSGGVEGGEQFF
CDR3nt: TGTGCCGTCTCGGGGGGGGTGGAAGGTGGTGAGCAGTTCTTC

v_gene: TRBV27
d_gene: TRBD2
j_gene: TRBJ2-3
abundance: NA
CDR3aa: CASTVLSSGGPADTQYF
CDR3nt: TGTGCCAGCACCGTATTGAGTAGCGGGGGTCCTGCAGATACGCAGTATTTT

v_gene: TRBV5-6
d_gene: TRBD1
j_gene: TRBJ1-2
abundance: NA
CDR3aa: CASSLPQGAKDGYTF
CDR3nt: TGTGCCAGCAGCTTGCCGCAGGGGGCAAAGGATGGCTACACCTTC

v_gene: TRBV3-1/TRBV3-2
d_gene: NA
j_gene: TRBJ1-4
abundance: once
CDR3aa: CASSPFGTPNEKLFF
CDR3nt: TGTGCCAGCAGCCCCTTCGGGACACCCAATGAAAAACTGTTTTTT

v_gene: TRBV6-5
d_gene: NA
j_gene: TRBJ1-3
abundance: NA
CDR3aa: CASIPAALHTIYF
CDR3nt: TGTGCCAGCATCCCCGCGGCCTTACACACCATATATTTT

v_gene: TRBV3-1/TRBV3-2
d_gene: TRBD2
j_gene: TRBJ2-6
abundance: NA
CDR3aa: CASSQAQAGEVGANVLTF
CDR3nt: TGTGCCAGCAGCCAAGCCCAGGCGGGGGAAGTGGGGGCCAACGTCCTGACTTTC

v_gene: TRBV5-1
d_gene: NA
j_gene: TRBJ1-1
abundance: NA
CDR3aa: CASSPGDLDTEAFF
CDR3nt: TGCGCCAGCAGCCCAGGGGATTTGGACACTGAAGCTTTCTTT

v_gene: TRBV7-2
d_gene: TRBD2
j_gene: TRBJ2-3
abundance: NA
CDR3aa: CASSRTSGAHTQYF
CDR3nt: TGTGCCAGCAGCCGGACTAGCGGGGCCCATACGCAGTATTTT

v_gene: TRBV11-2
d_gene: TRBD1
j_gene: TRBJ1-1
abundance: NA
CDR3aa: CASSIGQGEVGTEAFF
CDR3nt: TGTGCCAGCAGCATCGGACAGGGGGAAGTGGGGACTGAAGCTTTCTTT

v_gene: TRBV2
d_gene: TRBD1
j_gene: TRBJ1-2
abundance: NA
CDR3aa: CASSARQPTGSGYTF
CDR3nt: TGTGCCAGCTCCGCCCGGCAACCGACAGGGAGTGGCTACACCTTC

v_gene: TRBV10-1
d_gene: TRBD2
j_gene: TRBJ2-2
abundance: NA
CDR3aa: CASSKDSGGPGGELFF
CDR3nt: TGCGCCAGCAGCAAGGATAGCGGGGGGCCTGGCGGGGAGCTGTTTTTT

v_gene: TRBV10-2
d_gene: TRBD2
j_gene: TRBJ2-1
abundance: NA
CDR3aa: CASRASGGASEQFF
CDR3nt: TGCGCCAGCAGGGCTAGCGGGGGGGCCAGTGAGCAGTTCTTC

v_gene: TRBV27
d_gene: TRBD1
j_gene: TRBJ1-1
abundance: NA
CDR3aa: CASSFSPGGLNTEAFF
CDR3nt: TGTGCCAGCAGTTTTTCCCCAGGGGGCTTAAACACTGAAGCTTTCTTT

v_gene: TRBV19
d_gene: TRBD1
j_gene: TRBJ2-5
abundance: NA
CDR3aa: CASSTTGTETQYF
CDR3nt: TGTGCCAGTAGTACGACAGGGACAGAGACCCAGTACTTC

v_gene: TRBV3-1/TRBV3-2
d_gene: TRBD1
j_gene: TRBJ1-6
abundance: few
CDR3aa: CASSSTGANSPLHF
CDR3nt: TGTGCCAGCAGCTCTACAGGGGCTAATTCACCCCTCCACTTT

v_gene: TRBV7-2
d_gene: NA
j_gene: TRBJ2-5
abundance: NA
CDR3aa: CASSFGGGEGETQYF
CDR3nt: TGTGCCAGCAGCTTCGGTGGGGGCGAGGGGGAGACCCAGTACTTC

v_gene: TRBV2
d_gene: TRBD2
j_gene: TRBJ2-5
abundance: NA
CDR3aa: CASSGASGGVQETQYF
CDR3nt: TGTGCCAGCAGTGGGGCTAGCGGGGGGGTTCAAGAGACCCAGTACTTC

v_gene: TRBV7-9
d_gene: TRBD1
j_gene: TRBJ2-7
abundance: few
CDR3aa: CASSHRDRSYEQYF
CDR3nt: TGTGCCAGCAGCCACCGGGACAGGAGCTACGAGCAGTACTTC

v_gene: TRBV7-9
d_gene: TRBD1
j_gene: TRBJ2-2
abundance: NA
CDR3aa: CASQGQGRSTGELFF
CDR3nt: TGTGCCAGCCAAGGACAGGGAAGAAGCACCGGGGAGCTGTTTTTT

v_gene: TRBV4-2
d_gene: TRBD1
j_gene: TRBJ1-6
abundance: few
CDR3aa: CASSQGTGDNSPLHF
CDR3nt: TGTGCCAGCAGCCAAGGGACAGGGGATAATTCACCCCTCCACTTT

v_gene: TRBV27
d_gene: TRBD2
j_gene: TRBJ2-3
abundance: NA
CDR3aa: CASSLGTSITDTQYF
CDR3nt: TGTGCCAGCTCCCTGGGGACTAGCATCACAGATACGCAGTATTTT

v_gene: TRBV12-3/TRBV12-4
d_gene: NA
j_gene: TRBJ2-2
abundance: NA
CDR3aa: CASSPTAGELFF
CDR3nt: TGTGCCAGCAGCCCCACGGCCGGGGAGCTGTTTTTT

v_gene: TRBV10-3
d_gene: NA
j_gene: TRBJ1-3
abundance: NA
CDR3aa: CAISELQGPGNTIYF
CDR3nt: TGTGCCATCAGTGAGTTACAGGGTCCTGGAAACACCATATATTTT

v_gene: TRBV18
d_gene: TRBD1
j_gene: TRBJ1-1
abundance: NA
CDR3aa: CASSPGLQGAGGTEAFF
CDR3nt: TGTGCCAGCTCACCAGGCCTACAGGGGGCCGGGGGCACTGAAGCTTTCTTT

v_gene: TRBV7-2
d_gene: NA
j_gene: TRBJ2-1
abundance: NA
CDR3aa: CASSETGLPYNEQFF
CDR3nt: TGTGCCAGCAGCGAAACGGGACTCCCCTACAATGAGCAGTTCTTC

v_gene: TRBV19
d_gene: NA
j_gene: TRBJ2-1
abundance: NA
CDR3aa: CASSGDSSYNEQFF
CDR3nt: TGTGCCAGTAGTGGCGACAGCTCCTACAATGAGCAGTTCTTC

v_gene: TRBV19
d_gene: NA
j_gene: TRBJ1-1
abundance: NA
CDR3aa: CASSSSGVEAFF
CDR3nt: TGTGCCAGTAGTAGTAGCGGCGTTGAAGCTTTCTTT

v_gene: TRBV5-1
d_gene: NA
j_gene: TRBJ1-1
abundance: NA
CDR3aa: CASSLGGGESEAFF
CDR3nt: TGCGCCAGCAGCTTGGGTGGCGGAGAGAGTGAAGCTTTCTTT

v_gene: TRBV19
d_gene: TRBD1
j_gene: TRBJ1-6
abundance: NA
CDR3aa: CASSTNLGQGNSPLHF
CDR3nt: TGTGCCAGTAGTACGAACCTGGGACAGGGAAATTCACCCCTCCACTTT

v_gene: TRBV12-5
d_gene: TRBD1
j_gene: TRBJ2-2
abundance: NA
CDR3aa: CASGTGVTGEGELFF
CDR3nt: TGTGCTAGTGGTACAGGGGTCACCGGGGAGGGGGAGCTGTTTTTT

v_gene: TRBV5-8
d_gene: NA
j_gene: TRBJ2-3
abundance: NA
CDR3aa: CASSLGDTFIDTQYF
CDR3nt: TGTGCCAGCAGCTTGGGGGACACCTTCATTGATACGCAGTATTTT

v_gene: TRBV28
d_gene: TRBD1
j_gene: TRBJ2-5
abundance: NA
CDR3aa: CASSRPGTGVRETQYF
CDR3nt: TGTGCCAGCAGTCGACCCGGGACAGGGGTTCGAGAGACCCAGTACTTC

v_gene: TRBV5-5
d_gene: TRBD1
j_gene: TRBJ1-6
abundance: NA
CDR3aa: CASSITGVGSPLHF
CDR3nt: TGTGCCAGCAGCATAACAGGGGTTGGCTCACCCCTCCACTTT

v_gene: TRBV29-1
d_gene: NA
j_gene: TRBJ1-1
abundance: few
CDR3aa: CSVDLNSPRTFF
CDR3nt: TGCAGCGTTGATCTTAACAGTCCTCGAACTTTCTTT

v_gene: TRBV6-1
d_gene: TRBD2
j_gene: TRBJ2-5
abundance: once
CDR3aa: CASSEGGGAGETQYF
CDR3nt: TGTGCCAGCAGTGAGGGCGGGGGGGCAGGAGAGACCCAGTACTTC

v_gene: TRBV3-1/TRBV3-2
d_gene: NA
j_gene: TRBJ2-5
abundance: NA
CDR3aa: CASLDYQETQYF
CDR3nt: TGTGCCAGCCTAGATTACCAAGAGACCCAGTACTTC

v_gene: TRBV5-1
d_gene: TRBD1
j_gene: TRBJ1-2
abundance: once
CDR3aa: CASSLAGQGRSGYTF
CDR3nt: TGCGCCAGCAGCTTGGCGGGACAGGGGCGTAGTGGCTACACCTTC

v_gene: TRBV5-6
d_gene: TRBD2
j_gene: TRBJ2-3
abundance: once
CDR3aa: CASSGGAGADTQYF
CDR3nt: TGTGCCAGCTCCGGGGGGGCGGGCGCAGATACGCAGTATTTT

v_gene: TRBV5-1
d_gene: NA
j_gene: TRBJ1-2
abundance: NA
CDR3aa: CASSLAGLSGYTF
CDR3nt: TGCGCCAGCAGCTTGGCCGGACTATCAGGCTACACCTTC

v_gene: TRBV4-2
d_gene: NA
j_gene: TRBJ2-6
abundance: few
CDR3aa: CASSQASAGANVLTF
CDR3nt: TGTGCCAGCAGCCAAGCCTCCGCTGGGGCCAACGTCCTGACTTTC